Listed below are T cell receptor beta chains from one sample, sequenced in a study of long-term antiretroviral therapy in people with HIV. Using immunoSEQ multiplex PCR, the repertoire was profiled, and TCRdb retains in-frame clones only, with some absent. Of 30,000 to 40,000 clones listed, roughly 85% are singletons. The starting material was unsorted PBMCs, obtained around 3.3 years after starting antiretroviral therapy. The receptors were gathered from a man younger than 30 with HIV. The CDR3 runs from the conserved cysteine through the conserved F or W. Each record gives: clone size, V gene, J gene, D gene, CDR3 protein, CDR3 DNA. D genes are given only for firm matches. Clone sizes are given selectively: once, few, many, or a class where the clone is expanded.

clone size: NA
V gene: TRBV14
J gene: TRBJ1-2
D gene: NA
CDR3 protein: CASSPRPNSNYGYTF
CDR3 DNA: TGTGCCAGCAGTCCTAGACCAAACTCAAACTATGGCTACACCTTC

clone size: NA
V gene: TRBV5-8
J gene: TRBJ1-5
D gene: NA
CDR3 protein: CASSLVPGVLNQPQHF
CDR3 DNA: TGTGCCAGCAGCTTGGTTCCGGGGGTCCTCAATCAGCCCCAGCATTTT

clone size: NA
V gene: TRBV19
J gene: TRBJ2-3
D gene: TRBD2
CDR3 protein: CASPPPGLAGNTDTQYF
CDR3 DNA: TGTGCCAGCCCACCCCCGGGACTAGCGGGGAACACAGATACGCAGTATTTT

clone size: NA
V gene: TRBV28
J gene: TRBJ1-5
D gene: NA
CDR3 protein: CASSFRGVNQPQHF
CDR3 DNA: TGTGCCAGCAGTTTTCGTGGAGTCAATCAGCCCCAGCATTTT

clone size: once
V gene: TRBV7-2
J gene: TRBJ2-5
D gene: TRBD2
CDR3 protein: CASSLSFTSGQETQYF
CDR3 DNA: TGTGCCAGCAGCTTATCCTTTACTAGCGGACAAGAGACCCAGTACTTC

clone size: few
V gene: TRBV12-5
J gene: TRBJ2-7
D gene: NA
CDR3 protein: CASGLDREDEQYF
CDR3 DNA: TGTGCTAGTGGACTCGACAGGGAGGACGAGCAGTACTTC

clone size: NA
V gene: TRBV5-1
J gene: TRBJ2-3
D gene: NA
CDR3 protein: CASYPGLHTDTQYF
CDR3 DNA: TGCGCCAGTTATCCCGGGTTACACACAGATACGCAGTATTTT

clone size: NA
V gene: TRBV5-4
J gene: TRBJ2-1
D gene: TRBD2
CDR3 protein: CASSAPTSGKGNEQFF
CDR3 DNA: TGTGCCAGCAGCGCGCCGACTAGCGGGAAAGGAAATGAGCAGTTCTTC

clone size: NA
V gene: TRBV19
J gene: TRBJ1-1
D gene: NA
CDR3 protein: CASSITGGDGEAFF
CDR3 DNA: TGTGCCAGTAGTATCACGGGCGGGGACGGTGAAGCTTTCTTT

clone size: NA
V gene: TRBV6-1
J gene: TRBJ1-4
D gene: NA
CDR3 protein: CASNTGATNEKLFF
CDR3 DNA: TGTGCCAGCAACACGGGGGCAACTAATGAAAAACTGTTTTTT

clone size: NA
V gene: TRBV21-1
J gene: TRBJ2-7
D gene: NA
CDR3 protein: CASSISGTTPYEQYF
CDR3 DNA: TGTGCCAGCAGCATCAGCGGGACCACTCCCTACGAGCAGTACTTC

clone size: NA
V gene: TRBV18
J gene: TRBJ2-1
D gene: NA
CDR3 protein: CASSPREGTNEQFF
CDR3 DNA: TGTGCCAGCTCACCACGAGAAGGTACCAATGAGCAGTTCTTC

clone size: NA
V gene: TRBV18
J gene: TRBJ2-7
D gene: NA
CDR3 protein: CASSPRQDGWDEQYF
CDR3 DNA: TGTGCCAGCTCACCCAGGCAGGATGGGTGGGACGAGCAGTACTTC

clone size: NA
V gene: TRBV7-9
J gene: TRBJ1-1
D gene: TRBD1
CDR3 protein: CASSLAGGENTEAFF
CDR3 DNA: TGTGCCAGCAGCTTAGCAGGGGGCGAGAACACTGAAGCTTTCTTT

clone size: NA
V gene: TRBV28
J gene: TRBJ2-2
D gene: NA
CDR3 protein: CASSSMDRTTGELFF
CDR3 DNA: TGTGCCAGCAGTTCCATGGACAGAACCACCGGGGAGCTGTTTTTT

clone size: NA
V gene: TRBV11-1
J gene: TRBJ2-7
D gene: TRBD1
CDR3 protein: CASSWGTAVYEQYF
CDR3 DNA: TGTGCCAGCAGCTGGGGGACAGCAGTCTACGAGCAGTACTTC

clone size: NA
V gene: TRBV7-9
J gene: TRBJ1-1
D gene: NA
CDR3 protein: CASSFTLNTEAFF
CDR3 DNA: TGTGCCAGCAGCTTCACCCTGAACACTGAAGCTTTCTTT

clone size: NA
V gene: TRBV5-6
J gene: TRBJ1-4
D gene: NA
CDR3 protein: CASSGRGRPEKLFF
CDR3 DNA: TGTGCCAGCAGTGGGCGGGGCAGACCTGAAAAACTGTTTTTT

clone size: few
V gene: TRBV11-2
J gene: TRBJ2-3
D gene: NA
CDR3 protein: CASSSAGWGPTDTQYF
CDR3 DNA: TGTGCCAGCAGCTCGGCCGGGTGGGGCCCCACAGATACGCAGTATTTT

clone size: NA
V gene: TRBV7-6
J gene: TRBJ1-4
D gene: NA
CDR3 protein: CASSPLGLGEKLFF
CDR3 DNA: TGTGCCAGCAGCCCGTTGGGGTTAGGGGAAAAACTGTTTTTT